This T cell receptor beta chain came from a study of blood T cell repertoires in COVID-19. The V end was cut by 5 bases, the J end by 0 bases, with 11 bases between. The V gene's germline CDR1 is MDHEN and CDR2 SYDVKM. The CDR3 consists of 15 residues. The method was immunoSEQ multiplex PCR; TCRdb's version includes in-frame clones alone and lacks a portion of them. The top ten hold 15% to 18% of the sample, which has a few hundred thousand clones, 84% seen once. This clonotype was obtained from a person aged 70 to 79 with COVID-19, enrolled during active disease. The chain carries TRBV28 and TRBJ1-3; D unresolved. Material for sequencing was peripheral blood. Written as DNA, the CDR3 is TGTGCCAGCAGTCTGAGGGCCTTCTCTGGAAACACCATATATTTT. Translating it yields CASSLRAFSGNTIYF.